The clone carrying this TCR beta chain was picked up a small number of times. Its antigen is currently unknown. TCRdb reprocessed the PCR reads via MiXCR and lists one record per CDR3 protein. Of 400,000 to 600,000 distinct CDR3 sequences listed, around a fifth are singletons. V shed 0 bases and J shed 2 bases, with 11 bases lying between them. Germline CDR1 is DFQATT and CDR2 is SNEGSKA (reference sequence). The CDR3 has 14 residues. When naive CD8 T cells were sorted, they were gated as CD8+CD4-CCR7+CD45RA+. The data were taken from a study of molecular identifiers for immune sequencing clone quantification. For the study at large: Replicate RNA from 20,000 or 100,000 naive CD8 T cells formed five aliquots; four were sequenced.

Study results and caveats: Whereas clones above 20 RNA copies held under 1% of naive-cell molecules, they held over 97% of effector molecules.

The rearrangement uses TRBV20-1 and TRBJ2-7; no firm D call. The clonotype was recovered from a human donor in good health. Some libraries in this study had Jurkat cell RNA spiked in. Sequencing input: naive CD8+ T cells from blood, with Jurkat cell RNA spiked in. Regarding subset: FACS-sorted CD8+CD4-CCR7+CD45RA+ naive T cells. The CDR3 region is CSARDLRATYEQYF. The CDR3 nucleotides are TGCAGTGCTAGAGACCTCCGGGCAACCTACGAGCAGTACTTC.